This passage covers 30 T cell receptor beta chains from one sample sequenced in a study of radiotherapy plus CTLA-4 blockade in lung cancer. Repertoires were generated with immunoSEQ multiplex PCR, while TCRdb's copy carries only in-frame clones and drops some. There are some 110,000 clones in the sample; 85% to 90% occur only once, and roughly 7% lies in the top ten. The specimen comprised peripheral blood, sampled from a patient treated with radiotherapy plus ipilimumab. The receptor set was obtained from a human donor with non-small cell lung cancer that progressed on radiotherapy plus ipilimumab.

This chain uses TRBV15 with TRBJ2-7; D is unclear. CDR3 length: 16 amino acids. Trimming stripped 1 base from V and 3 bases from J, with 16 bases between. Germline-derived CDR1 and CDR2 are LNHNV and YYDKDF (reference sequence). CDR3 DNA: TGTGCCACCAGCAGAGCAGCGTATGATAGATTCTACGAGCAGTACTTC. Amino acid sequence: CATSRAAYDRFYEQYF. The full variable domain, completed using reference TRBV15 and TRBJ2-7, is DAMVIQNPRYQVTQFGKPVTLSCSQTLNHNVMYWYQQKSSQAPKLLFHYYDKDFNNEADTPDNFQSRRPNTSFCFLDIRSPGLGDTAMYLCATSRAAYDRFYEQYFGPGTRLTVT.

As for this clone: This same CDR3 is encoded by further DNA sequences in the sample. The rearrangement links TRBV7-8 to TRBJ1-1, with a possible D match to TRBD1 (5 bases). CDR1 is SGHVS and CDR2 is FQNEAQ in the germline V gene. The CDR3 sequence is 15 residues long. Deletions cut 2 bases from V and 5 bases from J, with 15 bases between. The CDR3 spells CASSLSPGRDTEAFF. For the CDR3, the DNA is TGTGCCAGCAGCTTAAGCCCAGGGAGAGATACTGAAGCTTTCTTT. The full variable domain, with the rest looked up from reference TRBV7-8 and TRBJ1-1, is GAGVSQSPRYKVAKRGQDVALRCDPISGHVSLFWYQQALGQGPEFLTYFQNEAQLDKSGLPSDRFFAERPEGSVSTLKIQRTQQEDSAVYLCASSLSPGRDTEAFFGQGTRLTVV.

The gene calls are TRBV18 and TRBJ2-7; D remains unclear. CDR3 length equals 13 residues. Trimming stripped 2 bases from V and 3 bases from J, with 8 bases between. Germline V gene lookup returns CDR1 KGHSH and CDR2 LQKENI. CDR3 sequence: CASSPGLYYEQYF. CDR3 bases: TGTGCCAGCTCACCAGGCCTATACTACGAGCAGTACTTC.

This chain links TRBV5-1 with TRBJ2-1; tentative D call: TRBD2 (6 bases). This CDR3 comprises 12 residues. Germline V gene sequence: CDR1 SGHRS, CDR2 YFSETQ. The V end was cut by 2 bases, the J end by 12 bases, with 12 bases between. CDR3 nucleotides: TGCGCCAGCAGCTTAGGAGTGGGGGGGCAGTTCTTC. The encoded protein is CASSLGVGGQFF.

The chain has TRBV2 and TRBJ2-4; no reliable D call. The CDR3 sequence is 14 residues long. The V and J ends lost 7 bases and 0 bases respectively, with 10 bases between them. The germline V gene encodes CDR1 SNHLY and CDR2 FYNNEI. The CDR3 DNA sequence: TGTGCCAGCAATCGGGTTGTAGCCAAAAACATTCAGTACTTC. This sequence encodes CASNRVVAKNIQYF.

This chain joins TRBV10-1 and TRBJ2-1; a possible D gene is TRBD2 (6 bases). The CDR3 loop spans 17 amino acids. Trimming shortened V by 6 bases and J by 8 bases, and 26 bases separated the two germline ends. CDR1 is WNHNN, CDR2 SYGVQD, per germline (reference sequence). The CDR3 DNA is TGCGCCAGCAGGATCGAGGGTACTAGCACTCTCCGGGATGAGCAGTTCTTC. This gives the protein CASRIEGTSTLRDEQFF.

V usage is TRBV5-1 and J usage is TRBJ2-3; D is unclear. The CDR3 is made up of 12 amino acids. Trimming stripped 5 bases from V and 2 bases from J, with 6 bases between. Per the germline V gene, CDR1 is SGHRS and CDR2 is YFSETQ. The CDR3: CASSRITDTQYF. Here the CDR3 DNA reads TGCGCCAGCAGTAGGATCACAGATACGCAGTATTTT. The full variable domain, completed using reference TRBV5-1 and TRBJ2-3, is KAGVTQTPRYLIKTRGQQVTLSCSPISGHRSVSWYQQTPGQGLQFLFEYFSETQRNKGNFPGRFSGRQFSNSRSEMNVSTLELGDSALYLCASSRITDTQYFGPGTRLTVL.

CDR3 sequence: CASKRTGEGTEAFF. Written as DNA, the CDR3 is TGTGCCAGCAAGCGGACAGGGGAAGGCACTGAAGCTTTCTTT. The chain employs TRBV2 and TRBJ1-1, with 9 positions matching TRBD1. The J segment lost 4 bases and the V segment lost 7 bases, leaving 7 bases of the junction unmatched. The CDR3 contains 14 residues. The V gene's germline CDR1 is SNHLY and CDR2 FYNNEI.

The CDR3: CASTGRPGGNGYTF. As DNA, the CDR3 is TGCGCCAGCACGGGAAGACCCGGGGGCAATGGCTACACCTTC. The chain uses TRBV5-1 and TRBJ1-2; possibly TRBD1 for D (6 bases). The V and J ends lost 6 bases and 6 bases respectively, with 18 bases between them. There are 14 residues in the CDR3. Looked up from germline, CDR1 is SGHRS and CDR2 is YFSETQ.

The V call is TRBV5-4, the J call TRBJ1-1, with D maybe TRBD1 (5 bases). Trimming took off 6 bases at V and 0 bases at J, with 12 bases between the two ends. This CDR3 contains 14 residues. CDR1 and CDR2 from the germline V gene are SGHNT and YYREEE (reference sequence). The CDR3 DNA reads as TGTGCCAGCACCCTCCAGGGACTGAACACTGAAGCTTTCTTT. This translates into CASTLQGLNTEAFF.

This chain uses TRBV2 with TRBJ2-3; D is perhaps TRBD2 (6 bases). This CDR3 contains 15 residues. The germline gives CDR1 SNHLY, CDR2 FYNNEI. Deletions cut 6 bases from V and 5 bases from J, with 18 bases between. This CDR3 is CASRGTQVQQDTQYF. CDR3 DNA sequence: TGTGCCAGCAGGGGGACTCAAGTTCAGCAAGATACGCAGTATTTT. Variable domain in full (rest from reference TRBV2 and TRBJ2-3): EPEVTQTPSHQVTQMGQEVILRCVPISNHLYFYWYRQILGQKVEFLVSFYNNEISEKSEIFDDQFSVERPDGSNFTLKIRSTKLEDSAMYFCASRGTQVQQDTQYFGPGTRLTVL.

V is TRBV7-2 and J is TRBJ2-5; TRBD2 matches at 10 bases. With V trimmed by 0 bases and J by 2 bases, 3 bases remained unmatched. This CDR3 comprises 16 residues. Per germline, CDR1 SGHTA and CDR2 FQGNSA. The CDR3 DNA reads TGTGCCAGCAGCTTAGCCAGGACTAGCGGACAAGAGACCCAGTACTTC. Translating it yields CASSLARTSGQETQYF.

V is TRBV27 and J is TRBJ2-2; the D gene is possibly TRBD1 (6 bases). This CDR3 spans 17 amino acids. The germline V gene has CDR1 MNHEY and CDR2 SMNVEV (reference sequence). V was trimmed by 3 bases and J by 5 bases, leaving 19 bases between them. The CDR3 sequence is CASSFHARGGRTGELFF. Written as DNA, the CDR3 is TGTGCCAGCAGTTTCCACGCGCGTGGGGGCAGGACCGGGGAGCTGTTTTTT.

This chain links TRBV7-3 with TRBJ2-1, with D perhaps TRBD2 (6 bases). The length of the CDR3 is 16 residues. Trimming pared 5 bases from V and 5 bases from J, leaving 19 bases between. Per germline, CDR1 SGHTA and CDR2 FQGTGA. For the CDR3, the DNA is TGTGCCAGCAGCGAGGGTGGGGCCCCGGGGGACAATGAGCAGTTCTTC. It specifies CASSEGGAPGDNEQFF.

This chain joins TRBV30 and TRBJ1-1; D perhaps matches TRBD1 (6 bases). The V end lost 3 bases, the J end lost 5 bases, and 16 bases lay between the germline ends. Per the germline V gene, CDR1 is GTSNPN and CDR2 is SVGIG (reference sequence). CDR3 length equals 14 residues. The CDR3 sequence: CAWRAPGERTEAFF. DNA of the CDR3: TGTGCCTGGAGGGCTCCAGGGGAGAGGACTGAAGCTTTCTTT.

The chain combines TRBV9 with TRBJ2-6; D is ambiguous. Germline-derived CDR1 and CDR2 are SGDLS and YYNGEE. The V and J ends lost 0 bases and 3 bases respectively, with 13 bases between them. The CDR3 is made up of 17 amino acids. The CDR3 DNA reads as TGTGCCAGCAGCGTAGGGGTAGAACCGCGTGGGGCCAACGTCCTGACTTTC. This codes for CASSVGVEPRGANVLTF.

As for this clone: Mismatch with germline at one junction end may stem from a read error. The chain has TRBV11-3 and TRBJ2-5; TRBD2 matches 9 bases. The CDR3 contains 16 residues. Germline V gene sequence: CDR1 SGHNT, CDR2 YENEEA. The CDR3 protein is CASSLVGASGAETQHF. The CDR3 DNA is TGTGCCAGCAGCTTAGTAGGGGCTAGCGGGGCAGAGACCCAGCACTTC.

The V and J genes are TRBV5-1 and TRBJ1-3; D gene uncertain. V dropped 2 bases and J dropped 5 bases, with 20 bases sitting between them. Germline lookup yields CDR1 SGHRS and CDR2 YFSETQ. This CDR3 region has 17 residues. The chain's CDR3 is CASSFGDRVMGRNTIYF. CDR3 nucleotide sequence: TGCGCCAGCAGCTTTGGTGATAGAGTAATGGGCAGAAACACCATATATTTT.

This chain connects TRBV19 to TRBJ2-1, with D perhaps being TRBD1 or TRBD2 (5 bases each). The CDR3 sequence is 14 residues long. The germline V gene encodes CDR1 LNHDA and CDR2 SQIVND (reference sequence). Trimming took off 3 bases at V and 9 bases at J, with 15 bases between the two ends. The DNA of the CDR3 is TGTGCCAGTAGTATTGGGACCTGGATGAGTGAGCAGTTCTTC. Translated: CASSIGTWMSEQFF. Together with reference TRBV19 and TRBJ2-1, the CDR3 gives the full variable domain: DGGITQSPKYLFRKEGQNVTLSCEQNLNHDAMYWYRQDPGQGLRLIYYSQIVNDFQKGDIAEGYSVSREKKESFPLTVTSAQKNPTAFYLCASSIGTWMSEQFFGPGTRLTVL.

CDR3 nucleotides: TGCGCCAGCAGTGAGTCGAGCACTAGAAACATTCAGTACTTC. It encodes CASSESSTRNIQYF. This chain joins TRBV10-2 and TRBJ2-4; D perhaps matches TRBD2 (5 bases). This CDR3 comprises 14 residues. CDR1 WSHSY and CDR2 SAAADI come from the germline V gene. Trimming shortened V by 0 bases and J by 6 bases, and 9 bases separated the two germline ends.

The chain has TRBV19 and TRBJ2-2; a weak D match, TRBD1 (6 bases). CDR3 size: 12 residues. V was trimmed by 7 bases and J by 6 bases, leaving 9 bases between them. CDR1 is LNHDA and CDR2 is SQIVND in the germline V gene (reference sequence). CDR3 amino acids: CASNEGAGELFF. CDR3 DNA: TGTGCCAGTAACGAGGGGGCCGGGGAGCTGTTTTTT.

This clone came up once. The chain has TRBV5-1 and TRBJ1-3; no clear D gene. The ends were cut back, 0 bases at V and 0 bases at J, with 16 bases in the middle. Germline lookup yields CDR1 SGHRS and CDR2 YFSETQ. The CDR3 has 18 amino acids. The CDR3 sequence is CASSLVEAGRGSGNTIYF. The CDR3 region has the DNA TGCGCCAGCAGCTTGGTAGAGGCGGGCCGAGGCTCTGGAAACACCATATATTTT.

The chain recombines TRBV6-1 with TRBJ2-2; perhaps TRBD1 as D (6 bases). This CDR3 region has 15 residues. The V and J ends lost 8 bases and 5 bases respectively, with 18 bases between them. Germline values: CDR1 MNHNS, CDR2 SASEGT. For the CDR3, the DNA is TGTGCCAGCTCAGCGAGGGGGAGAAGAACCGGGGAGCTGTTTTTT. Translation: CASSARGRRTGELFF.

The chain combines TRBV19 with TRBJ2-1; 7 bases map to TRBD2. With 7 bases clipped from V and 5 bases from J, the junction kept 17 bases outside the gene matches. CDR1 is LNHDA and CDR2 is SQIVND in the germline V gene (reference sequence). The CDR3 contains 17 residues. CDR3 coding DNA: TGTGCCAGTACCGAATTATTTCGCGGGAGCCCAAACAATGAGCAGTTCTTC. It is translated as CASTELFRGSPNNEQFF.

Here the CDR3 reads CASSAEGGTGSGSNEKLFF. Written as DNA, the CDR3 is TGTGCCAGCAGTGCCGAGGGCGGGACAGGCTCGGGGTCTAATGAAAAACTGTTTTTT. This chain connects TRBV2 to TRBJ1-4; 8 bases fit TRBD1. With 4 bases clipped from V and 3 bases from J, the junction kept 16 bases outside the gene matches. The CDR3 contains 19 residues. Germline assignment: CDR1 SNHLY and CDR2 FYNNEI.

This chain connects TRBV11-2 to TRBJ2-7; tentative D call: TRBD2 (6 bases). Germline CDR1 and CDR2: SGHAT and FQNNGV. V was cut by 3 bases and J by 7 bases, with 19 bases left in between. The CDR3 is made up of 15 amino acids. The chain's CDR3 is CASSFGDSRSFEQYF. The CDR3 DNA reads as TGTGCCAGCAGCTTCGGGGACTCAAGATCTTTTGAGCAGTACTTC.

V gene TRBV9 combines with J gene TRBJ1-2, with TRBD1 as a possible D gene (6 bases). Trimming removed 1 base at V and 0 bases at J, with 10 bases between. This CDR3 region has 15 residues. CDR1 and CDR2 from the germline V gene are SGDLS and YYNGEE. Written as DNA, the CDR3 is TGTGCCAGCAGCGTACGGACAGATGCTAACTATGGCTACACCTTC. It specifies CASSVRTDANYGYTF.

The rearrangement links TRBV5-1 to TRBJ2-1; perhaps D is TRBD1 or TRBD2 (5 bases each). CDR3 size: 15 residues. Trimming took 4 bases from V and 7 from J, leaving 18 bases between them. Germline CDR1 and CDR2: SGHRS and YFSETQ. CDR3 amino acids: CASSLGPAPGNEQFF. DNA for the CDR3: TGCGCCAGCAGCCTGGGGCCAGCCCCGGGGAATGAGCAGTTCTTC. Filled out from reference TRBV5-1 and TRBJ2-1, the complete variable domain reads KAGVTQTPRYLIKTRGQQVTLSCSPISGHRSVSWYQQTPGQGLQFLFEYFSETQRNKGNFPGRFSGRQFSNSRSEMNVSTLELGDSALYLCASSLGPAPGNEQFFGPGTRLTVL.

This CDR3 reads CASSPNRGPGNEQFF. The CDR3 DNA reads as TGTGCCAGCAGCCCCAATCGGGGGCCGGGGAATGAGCAGTTCTTC. This rearrangement joins TRBV7-8 to TRBJ2-1; D possibly matches TRBD1 or TRBD2 (6 bases each). This CDR3 is built from 15 residues. CDR1 is SGHVS, CDR2 FQNEAQ, per germline. V was clipped by 5 bases and J by 7 bases, with 18 bases between them.

The chain employs TRBV6-5 and TRBJ2-1, with 7 bases lining up with TRBD2. Germline CDR1 is MNHEY and CDR2 is SVGAGI. V gave up 2 bases and J gave up 4 bases; unmatched junction bases: 5. The CDR3 sequence is 15 residues long. The CDR3 DNA sequence: TGTGCCAGCAGTTACGCGGGGGTCTTTTACAATGAGCAGTTCTTC. As protein: CASSYAGVFYNEQFF.